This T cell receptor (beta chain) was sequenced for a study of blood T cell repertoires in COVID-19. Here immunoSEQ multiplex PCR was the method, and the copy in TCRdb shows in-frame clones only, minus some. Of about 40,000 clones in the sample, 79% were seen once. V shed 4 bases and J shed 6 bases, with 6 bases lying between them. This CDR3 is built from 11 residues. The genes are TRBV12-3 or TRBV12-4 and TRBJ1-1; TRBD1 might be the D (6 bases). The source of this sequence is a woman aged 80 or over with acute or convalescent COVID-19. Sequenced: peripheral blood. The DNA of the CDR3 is TGTGCCAGCAGTTGGGGGCCTGAAGCTTTCTTT. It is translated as CASSWGPEAFF.